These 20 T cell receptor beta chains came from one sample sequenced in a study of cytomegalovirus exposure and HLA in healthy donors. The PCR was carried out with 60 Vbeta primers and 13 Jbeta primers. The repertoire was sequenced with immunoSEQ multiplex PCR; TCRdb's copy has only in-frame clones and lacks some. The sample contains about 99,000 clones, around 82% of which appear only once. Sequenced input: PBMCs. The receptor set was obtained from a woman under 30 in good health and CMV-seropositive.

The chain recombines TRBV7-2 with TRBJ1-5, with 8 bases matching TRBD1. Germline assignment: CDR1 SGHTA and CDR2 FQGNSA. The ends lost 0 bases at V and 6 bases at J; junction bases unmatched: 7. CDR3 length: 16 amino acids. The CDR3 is CASSLALQGASQPQHF. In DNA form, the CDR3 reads TGTGCCAGCAGCTTAGCCCTGCAGGGGGCTAGTCAGCCCCAGCATTTT.

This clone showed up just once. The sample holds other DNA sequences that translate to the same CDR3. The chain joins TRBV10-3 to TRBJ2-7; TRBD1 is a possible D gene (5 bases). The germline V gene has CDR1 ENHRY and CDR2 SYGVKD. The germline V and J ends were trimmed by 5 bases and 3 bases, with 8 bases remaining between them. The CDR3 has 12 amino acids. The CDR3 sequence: CAISSDSYEQYF. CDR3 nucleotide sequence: TGTGCCATCAGTTCCGACAGCTACGAGCAGTACTTC.

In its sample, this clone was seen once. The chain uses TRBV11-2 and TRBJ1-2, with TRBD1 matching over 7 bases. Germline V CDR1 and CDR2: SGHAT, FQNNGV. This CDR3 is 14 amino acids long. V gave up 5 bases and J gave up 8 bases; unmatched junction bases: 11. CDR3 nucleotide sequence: TGTGCCAGCAGCACCCGGGACAGTCGTCAGGGCTACACCTTC. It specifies CASSTRDSRQGYTF. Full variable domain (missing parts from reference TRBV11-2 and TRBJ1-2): EAGVAQSPRYKIIEKRQSVAFWCNPISGHATLYWYQQILGQGPKLLIQFQNNGVVDDSQLPKDRFSAERLKGVDSTLKIQPAKLEDSAVYLCASSTRDSRQGYTFGSGTRLTVV.

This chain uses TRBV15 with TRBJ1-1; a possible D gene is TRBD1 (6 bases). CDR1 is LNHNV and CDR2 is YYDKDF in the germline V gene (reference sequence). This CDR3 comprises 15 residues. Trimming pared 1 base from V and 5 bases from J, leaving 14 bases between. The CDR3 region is CATSRGGQEKTEAFF. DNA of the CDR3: TGTGCCACCAGCAGAGGGGGGCAAGAGAAGACTGAAGCTTTCTTT.

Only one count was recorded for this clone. CDR3 in amino acids: CASSTKKYGYTF. CDR3 bases: TGTGCCAGCAGCACAAAAAAATATGGCTACACCTTC. This chain uses TRBV6-6 with TRBJ1-2; D gene unclear. The CDR3 runs 12 residues. Trimming removed 6 bases at V and 5 bases at J, with 10 bases between. Germline-derived CDR1 and CDR2 are MNHNY and SVGAGI (reference sequence).

The CDR3 DNA sequence: TGTGCCAGCAGCCTCGGGACAACCAACTACGAGCAGTACTTC. Its translation: CASSLGTTNYEQYF. J is TRBJ2-7 and V is TRBV7-2; D is perhaps TRBD1 (6 bases). Trimming left V 5 bases short and J 3 bases short, with 14 bases between. Germline lookup yields CDR1 SGHTA and CDR2 FQGNSA. This CDR3 spans 14 amino acids. Full variable domain (rest looked up from reference TRBV7-2 and TRBJ2-7): GAGVSQSPSNKVTEKGKDVELRCDPISGHTALYWYRQSLGQGLEFLIYFQGNSAPDKSGLPSDRFSAERTGGSVSTLTIQRTQQEDSAVYLCASSLGTTNYEQYFGPGTRLTVT.

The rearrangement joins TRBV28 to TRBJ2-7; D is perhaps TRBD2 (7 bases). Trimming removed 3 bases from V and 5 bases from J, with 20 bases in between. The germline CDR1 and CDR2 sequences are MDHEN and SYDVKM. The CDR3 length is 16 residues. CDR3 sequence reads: CASSLQGGGTVDEQYF. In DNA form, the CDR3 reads TGTGCCAGCAGTTTGCAGGGAGGGGGAACGGTGGACGAGCAGTACTTC.

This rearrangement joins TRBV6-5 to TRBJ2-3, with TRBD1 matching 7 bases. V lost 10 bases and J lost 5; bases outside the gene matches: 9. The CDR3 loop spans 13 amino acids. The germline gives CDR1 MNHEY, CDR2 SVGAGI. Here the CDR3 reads CATARGREDTQYF. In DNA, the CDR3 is TGTGCCACCGCGAGGGGGCGCGAAGATACGCAGTATTTT.

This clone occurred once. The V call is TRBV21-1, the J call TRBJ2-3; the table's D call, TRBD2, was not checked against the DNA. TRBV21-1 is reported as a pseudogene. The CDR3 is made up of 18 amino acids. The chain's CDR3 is CASSKRLPSGGGTDTQYF. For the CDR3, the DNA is TGTGCCAGCAGCAAACGACTTCCTAGCGGGGGGGGCACAGATACGCAGTATTTT.

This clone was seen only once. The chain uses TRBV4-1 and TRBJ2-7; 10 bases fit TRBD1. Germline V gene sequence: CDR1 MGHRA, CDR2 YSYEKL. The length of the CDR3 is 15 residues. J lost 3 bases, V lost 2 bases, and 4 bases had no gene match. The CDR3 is CASSQPGQGFYEQYF. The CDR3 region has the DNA TGCGCCAGCAGCCAACCGGGACAGGGGTTCTACGAGCAGTACTTC.

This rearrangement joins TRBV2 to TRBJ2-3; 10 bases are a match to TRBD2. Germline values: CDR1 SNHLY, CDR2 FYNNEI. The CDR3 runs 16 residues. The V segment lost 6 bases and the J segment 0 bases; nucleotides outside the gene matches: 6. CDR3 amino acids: CASRYQREGSTDTQYF. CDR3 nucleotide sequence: TGTGCCAGCAGGTACCAGCGGGAGGGCAGCACAGATACGCAGTATTTT.

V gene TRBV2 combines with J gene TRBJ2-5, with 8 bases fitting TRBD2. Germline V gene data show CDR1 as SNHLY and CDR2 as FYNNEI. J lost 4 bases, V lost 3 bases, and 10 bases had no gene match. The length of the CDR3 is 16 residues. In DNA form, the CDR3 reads TGTGCCAGCAGTGATGAGAGACTAGCGTTCGGAGAGACCCAGTACTTC. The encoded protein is CASSDERLAFGETQYF.

CDR3: CASSQSGQGTEAFF. In DNA, the CDR3 is TGTGCCAGCAGCCAATCAGGACAGGGCACTGAAGCTTTCTTT. The J gene is TRBJ1-1, the V gene TRBV14; 8 nucleotides match TRBD1. Germline V gives CDR1 SGHDN, CDR2 FVKESK. V shed 2 bases, J shed 4 bases, and the junction held 3 bases outside the gene matches. CDR3 size: 14 residues.

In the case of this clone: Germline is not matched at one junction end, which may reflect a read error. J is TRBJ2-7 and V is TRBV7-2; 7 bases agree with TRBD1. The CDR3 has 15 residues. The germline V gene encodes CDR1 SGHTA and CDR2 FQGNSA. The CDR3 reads CASSRGGHPSSEQYF. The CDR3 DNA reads TGTGCCAGCAGCCGAGGGGGCCACCCGTCCTCCGAGCAGTACTTC.

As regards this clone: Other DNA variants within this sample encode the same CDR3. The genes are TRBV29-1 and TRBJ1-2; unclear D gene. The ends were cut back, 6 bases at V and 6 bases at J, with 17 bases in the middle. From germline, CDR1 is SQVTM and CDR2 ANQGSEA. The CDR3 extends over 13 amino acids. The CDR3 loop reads CSVPIREKHGYTF. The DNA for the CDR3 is TGCAGCGTCCCGATTCGGGAGAAGCATGGCTACACCTTC.

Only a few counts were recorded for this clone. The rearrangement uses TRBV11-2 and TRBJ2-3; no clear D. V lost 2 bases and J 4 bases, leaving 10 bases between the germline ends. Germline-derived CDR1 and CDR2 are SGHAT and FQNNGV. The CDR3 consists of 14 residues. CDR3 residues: CASSLIRSADTQYF. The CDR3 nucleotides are TGTGCCAGCAGCTTAATCCGGAGCGCAGATACGCAGTATTTT.

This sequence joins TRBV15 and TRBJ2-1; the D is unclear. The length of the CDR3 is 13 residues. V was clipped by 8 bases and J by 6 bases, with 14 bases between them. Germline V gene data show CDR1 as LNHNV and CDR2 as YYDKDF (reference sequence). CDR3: CATSQRGANEQFF. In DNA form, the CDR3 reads TGTGCCACCTCGCAGCGAGGTGCCAATGAGCAGTTCTTC.

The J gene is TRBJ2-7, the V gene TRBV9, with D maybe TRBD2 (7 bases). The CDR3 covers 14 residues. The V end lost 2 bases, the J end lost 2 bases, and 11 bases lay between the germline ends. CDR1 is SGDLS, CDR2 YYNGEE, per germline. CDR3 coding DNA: TGTGCCAGCAGCGTCTCGGGGGGCCCCTACGAGCAGTACTTC. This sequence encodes CASSVSGGPYEQYF.

In DNA form, the CDR3 reads TGTGCCAGCAGCTTTATTGGGACAGCGGACTATGGCTACACCTTC. It translates to CASSFIGTADYGYTF. The V and J genes are TRBV11-2 and TRBJ1-2; 7 bases match TRBD1. CDR3 length: 15 amino acids. Germline trimming cut 3 bases from V and 3 bases from J; bases unmatched to any gene: 7. Germline CDR1 SGHAT, CDR2 FQNNGV.

The CDR3 DNA sequence: TGTGCCAGCAGCTTGGTGACTAGCGGGAGTTACGAGCAGTACTTC. Translating it yields CASSLVTSGSYEQYF. V gene TRBV5-6 combines with J gene TRBJ2-7; 12 nucleotides agree with TRBD2. The CDR3 length is 15 residues. The V segment lost 0 bases and the J segment 4 bases; nucleotides outside the gene matches: 2. Germline CDR1 reads SGHDT; CDR2 reads YYEEEE.